These 32 T cell receptor beta chains originate from one sample sequenced in a study of blood T cell dynamics during melanoma immunotherapy. The assay was immunoSEQ multiplex PCR, and TCRdb's table has in-frame clones only and misses some. This table has tens of thousands of clones, 80% to 85% appearing once. Time point noted: week 3, after first cycle of checkpoint inhibitor. This specimen consisted of blood, obtained from a patient treated with checkpoint blockade. All receptors derive from a human donor with melanoma.

The chain combines TRBV5-4 with TRBJ2-7, with 12 bases fitting TRBD2. This CDR3 is 17 amino acids long. Per germline, CDR1 SGHNT and CDR2 YYREEE (reference sequence). V shed 4 bases, J shed 1 base, and the junction held 9 bases outside the gene matches. The CDR3 nucleotides are TGTGCCAGCAGCCGTTCTAGCGGGAGGGCCGTATCCTACGAGCAGTACTTC. Its translation is CASSRSSGRAVSYEQYF.

The chain has TRBV6-1 and TRBJ1-5; D unresolved. V was pared by 1 base and J by 4 bases, with 5 bases between. Germline CDR1 and CDR2: MNHNS and SASEGT. This CDR3 contains 13 residues. Here the CDR3 DNA reads TGTGCCAGCAGTGAAGGGGGTAATCAGCCCCAGCATTTT. Translating it yields CASSEGGNQPQHF.

This chain links TRBV7-6 with TRBJ2-7; a possible D gene is TRBD2 (5 bases). CDR1 and CDR2 (germline): SGHVS, FNYEAQ. This CDR3 has 13 amino acids. Trimming removed 4 bases at V and 3 bases at J, with 10 bases between. The CDR3, as DNA: TGTGCCAGCAGCTCCCGTGAGGGCTACGAGCAGTACTTC. This sequence encodes CASSSREGYEQYF.

This clone has only a few counts. This chain uses TRBV27 with TRBJ2-7, with D unclear. The germline V gene encodes CDR1 MNHEY and CDR2 SMNVEV (reference sequence). Trimming cost V 8 bases and J 5 bases, with 22 bases left between them. CDR3 length: 15 residues. The CDR3: CASGRSGLRGHEQYF. CDR3 nucleotide sequence: TGTGCCAGCGGACGTAGTGGGCTCCGCGGACACGAGCAGTACTTC.

This chain links TRBV5-1 with TRBJ2-5; 10 bases match TRBD2. J was trimmed by 5 bases and V by 3 bases; bases with no gene match: 10. This CDR3 region has 16 residues. Germline loops: CDR1 SGHRS, CDR2 YFSETQ. CDR3 nucleotides: TGCGCCAGCAGCTCAACCCTAGCGGGGGCAATCGAGACCCAGTACTTC. It specifies CASSSTLAGAIETQYF.

This clone was counted between two and nine times. Here the CDR3 DNA reads TGCGCCAGCAGCCAAGATCCCGGGGGGGCATCCTACAATGAGCAGTTCTTC. It yields the protein CASSQDPGGASYNEQFF. The J gene is TRBJ2-1, the V gene TRBV4-3; 8 bases match TRBD2. Trimming removed 0 bases from V and 1 base from J; junction bases left unmatched: 5. The CDR3 covers 17 residues. The germline gives CDR1 LGHNA, CDR2 YSLEER.

The chain's CDR3 is CASSLDRGRKLFF. CDR3 nucleotides: TGTGCCAGCAGTCTGGACAGGGGGAGAAAACTGTTTTTT. The chain employs TRBV27 and TRBJ1-4; 10 bases align to TRBD1. The CDR3 runs 13 residues. The V segment lost 5 bases and the J segment 10 bases; nucleotides outside the gene matches: 4. Per germline, CDR1 MNHEY and CDR2 SMNVEV (reference sequence).

The chain couples TRBV28 to TRBJ1-1; D perhaps matches TRBD1 (6 bases). Germline V gene data show CDR1 as MDHEN and CDR2 as SYDVKM. There are 17 residues in the CDR3. V was clipped by 7 bases and J by 7 bases, with 28 bases between them. CDR3 region: CASIVRGGMGRLFEAFF. Here the CDR3 DNA reads TGTGCCAGCATCGTAAGGGGGGGGATGGGGCGCCTGTTTGAAGCTTTCTTT.

In its sample, this clone was seen a few times. The chain recombines TRBV6-1 with TRBJ2-1; 9 positions agree with TRBD1. The CDR3 covers 14 residues. Germline values: CDR1 MNHNS, CDR2 SASEGT. V gave up 8 bases and J gave up 9 bases; unmatched junction bases: 11. Written as DNA, the CDR3 is TGTGCCAGCCTATTGGGACAGGGAGTACCTGAGCAGTTCTTC. It is translated as CASLLGQGVPEQFF.

The rearrangement links TRBV29-1 to TRBJ1-1; 9 nucleotides align to TRBD1. This CDR3 is 16 amino acids long. The V gene's germline CDR1 is SQVTM and CDR2 ANQGSEA. The junction had 13 bases not matched to a gene; V was cut back by 4 bases and J by 4 bases. In DNA form, the CDR3 reads TGCAGCGTTGCGAGAGGTCTGGGACAGGGAAGCACTGAAGCTTTCTTT. Translated: CSVARGLGQGSTEAFF.

The chain links TRBV30 to TRBJ2-7; TRBD2 agrees at 9 bases. This CDR3 region has 13 residues. Per the germline V gene, CDR1 is GTSNPN and CDR2 is SVGIG (reference sequence). The ends lost 0 bases at V and 12 bases at J; junction bases unmatched: 9. CDR3 loop: CAWSVGDSGGMYF. The CDR3 region has the DNA TGTGCCTGGAGTGTAGGAGATAGCGGGGGAATGTACTTC.

The chain uses TRBV7-2 and TRBJ2-4; 9 nucleotides line up with TRBD1. CDR3 length equals 18 residues. With V trimmed by 5 bases and J by 0 bases, 11 bases remained unmatched. Looked up from germline, CDR1 is SGHTA and CDR2 is FQGNSA. In DNA form, the CDR3 reads TGTGCCAGCAGCCCCCGGGACAGGGAAATCTTAGCCAAAAACATTCAGTACTTC. This gives the protein CASSPRDREILAKNIQYF.

The V call is TRBV14, the J call TRBJ1-2; 8 bases are shared with TRBD1. V shed 2 bases and J 4 bases; nucleotides not matched to a gene: 0. The CDR3 covers 13 residues. In germline, CDR1 is SGHDN, CDR2 FVKESK. The CDR3 DNA is TGTGCCAGCAGCCAACAGGGGGCCTATGGCTACACCTTC. It codes for CASSQQGAYGYTF.

The V and J genes are TRBV7-9 and TRBJ2-7, with 9 bases fitting TRBD1. The V gene end was trimmed by 5 bases and the J gene end by 3 bases; junction bases not matched to a gene: 5. The length of the CDR3 is 14 residues. Germline V gene lookup returns CDR1 SEHNR and CDR2 FQNEAQ (reference sequence). DNA of the CDR3: TGTGCCAGCAGCATAGGACAGGGGCACTACGAGCAGTACTTC. It codes for CASSIGQGHYEQYF.

CDR3 coding DNA: TGTGCCAGCAGTTCTCCGGGACTAGCGACCTACGAGCAGTACTTC. This codes for CASSSPGLATYEQYF. V gene TRBV27 combines with J gene TRBJ2-7; 10 nucleotides line up with TRBD2. Trimming at V came to 4 bases and at J to 2 bases, leaving 5 bases not matched to a gene. The CDR3 totals 15 residues. Germline V gene sequence: CDR1 MNHEY, CDR2 SMNVEV (reference sequence).

This sequence joins TRBV7-8 and TRBJ1-1; D is uncertain. Trimming pared 1 base from V and 1 base from J, leaving 7 bases between. The germline CDR1 and CDR2 sequences are SGHVS and FQNEAQ. CDR3 length: 14 amino acids. The CDR3 region is CASSLGRGNTEAFF. DNA for the CDR3: TGTGCCAGCAGCTTAGGGCGGGGGAACACTGAAGCTTTCTTT.

This clone was seen a single time. The CDR3 reads CASSLRLLKTYEQYF. CDR3 sequence (DNA): TGTGCCAGCAGTTTACGACTACTTAAAACCTACGAGCAGTACTTC. This rearrangement joins TRBV28 to TRBJ2-7; D perhaps matches TRBD2 (5 bases). Trimming pared 2 bases from V and 2 bases from J, leaving 13 bases between. Looked up from germline, CDR1 is MDHEN and CDR2 is SYDVKM. CDR3 length: 15 amino acids.

The rearrangement links TRBV15 to TRBJ2-3; a weak D match, TRBD2 (5 bases). CDR1 and CDR2 from the germline V gene are LNHNV and YYDKDF (reference sequence). Trimming left V 1 base short and J 1 base short, with 9 bases between. The CDR3 runs 15 residues. The DNA for the CDR3 is TGTGCCACCAGCAGAGGCCGGGGAGGCACAGATACGCAGTATTTT. This encodes CATSRGRGGTDTQYF.

V gene TRBV6-5 combines with J gene TRBJ1-1, with D possibly TRBD1 on 5 matching bases. With 6 bases removed from V and 1 base from J, the gap between germline ends came to 15 bases. Looked up from germline, CDR1 is MNHEY and CDR2 is SVGAGI. This CDR3 spans 15 amino acids. The CDR3 sequence: CASSGVWGSNTEAFF. DNA for the CDR3: TGTGCCAGCAGCGGGGTTTGGGGGTCGAACACTGAAGCTTTCTTT.

This rearrangement joins TRBV9 to TRBJ1-2; D is ambiguous. Trimming took off 1 base at V and 0 bases at J, with 10 bases between the two ends. The CDR3 is 15 amino acids. The germline CDR1 and CDR2 sequences are SGDLS and YYNGEE. CDR3 sequence: CASSVSEQPNYGYTF. Here the CDR3 DNA reads TGTGCCAGCAGCGTAAGTGAACAGCCTAACTATGGCTACACCTTC.

The chain's CDR3 is CASSHSAGSSTDTQYF. CDR3 nucleotides: TGCGCCAGCAGCCATTCTGCGGGGTCAAGCACAGATACGCAGTATTTT. The chain couples TRBV4-3 to TRBJ2-3, with D perhaps matching TRBD2 (6 bases). The CDR3 spans 16 residues. CDR1 and CDR2 (germline): LGHNA, YSLEER. V lost 3 bases and J 0 bases, leaving 13 bases between the germline ends.

This clone was recorded once. The V and J genes are TRBV7-8 and TRBJ2-3, with 7 positions matching TRBD2. The junction had 6 bases not matched to a gene; V was cut back by 1 base and J by 2 bases. This CDR3 spans 16 amino acids. CDR1 is SGHVS and CDR2 is FQNEAQ in the germline V gene. The CDR3 spells CASSLVASGATDTQYF. Here the CDR3 DNA reads TGTGCCAGCAGCTTAGTGGCTAGCGGAGCCACAGATACGCAGTATTTT.

This clone was counted a single time. The rearrangement joins TRBV14 to TRBJ1-2, with D unclear. In germline, CDR1 is SGHDN, CDR2 FVKESK. The V end was cut by 1 base, the J end by 8 bases, with 11 bases between. CDR3 size: 13 residues. The CDR3 sequence is CASSQVSGKGYTF. CDR3 DNA: TGTGCCAGCAGCCAAGTTTCTGGGAAAGGCTACACCTTC.

The gene calls are TRBV5-5 and TRBJ2-5, with 7 positions matching TRBD1. V was clipped by 2 bases and J by 7 bases; unmatched bases: 14. CDR3 length equals 16 residues. Germline CDR1 reads SGHKS; CDR2 reads YYEKEE (reference sequence). CDR3 DNA: TGTGCCAGCAGCTTTTGGGGGCGACAGGGATCGCGGACCCAGTACTTC. It translates to CASSFWGRQGSRTQYF.

The chain employs TRBV5-8 and TRBJ2-3, with D maybe TRBD2 (6 bases). V was cut by 6 bases and J by 2 bases, with 16 bases left in between. The germline gives CDR1 SGHTS, CDR2 YDEGEE. The CDR3 length is 15 residues. The CDR3 loop is CASITFGGNTDTQYF. The CDR3 DNA reads as TGTGCCAGCATCACGTTTGGGGGGAACACAGATACGCAGTATTTT.

The chain joins TRBV7-9 to TRBJ2-1; 9 nucleotides match TRBD1. With V trimmed by 4 bases and J by 5 bases, 3 bases remained unmatched. The CDR3 runs to 14 residues. Germline CDR1 SEHNR, CDR2 FQNEAQ (reference sequence). The CDR3 is CASSWWDRDNEQFF. In DNA form, the CDR3 reads TGTGCCAGCAGCTGGTGGGACAGGGACAATGAGCAGTTCTTC.

CDR3 loop: CASSMSLAGYEQYF. The DNA for the CDR3 is TGTGCCAGTAGTATGAGTCTAGCGGGCTACGAGCAGTACTTC. The genes are TRBV19 and TRBJ2-7; 8 bases align to TRBD2. J was trimmed by 3 bases and V by 3 bases; bases with no gene match: 4. This CDR3 region has 14 residues. The V gene's germline CDR1 is LNHDA and CDR2 SQIVND (reference sequence).

J is TRBJ2-7 and V is TRBV5-5; maybe TRBD2 (5 bases). Germline V gene sequence: CDR1 SGHKS, CDR2 YYEKEE (reference sequence). V dropped 3 bases and J dropped 3 bases, with 7 bases sitting between them. The CDR3 loop spans 12 amino acids. CDR3: CASSSGVYEQYF. For the CDR3, the DNA is TGTGCCAGCAGCTCCGGGGTCTACGAGCAGTACTTC.

This rearrangement joins TRBV11-2 to TRBJ1-3; D remains ambiguous. Deletions cut 2 bases from V and 0 bases from J, with 11 bases between. The CDR3 is 16 residues long. CDR1 and CDR2 from the germline V gene are SGHAT and FQNNGV. In nucleotides, the CDR3 is TGTGCCAGCAGCTTATACGGAGGGAGCTCTGGAAACACCATATATTTT. Protein sequence: CASSLYGGSSGNTIYF.

This rearrangement joins TRBV6-5 to TRBJ1-5; D call uncertain. The V gene lost 0 bases and the J gene lost 7 bases, with 10 bases spanning the gap. The CDR3 runs 14 residues. Germline V CDR1 and CDR2: MNHEY, SVGAGI. The chain's CDR3 is CASSYSRSSQPQHF. The CDR3 DNA sequence: TGTGCCAGCAGTTACTCGAGGAGCAGCCAGCCCCAGCATTTT.

V usage is TRBV27 and J usage is TRBJ1-4; D is possibly TRBD1 (5 bases). The length of the CDR3 is 18 residues. Per the germline V gene, CDR1 is MNHEY and CDR2 is SMNVEV (reference sequence). CDR3 coding DNA: TGTGCTAGCCGAAGGGGCGCGATGAATACTGCAACTAATGAAAAACTGTTTTTT. Translation: CASRRGAMNTATNEKLFF.

This clone was recorded once. The CDR3 region is CASSSGGIRGKETQYF. Written as DNA, the CDR3 is TGTGCCAGCAGCTCGGGAGGAATCAGGGGAAAAGAGACCCAGTACTTC. The rearrangement links TRBV5-4 to TRBJ2-5; possibly TRBD2 for D (7 bases). The germline V gene has CDR1 SGHNT and CDR2 YYREEE (reference sequence). Trimming stripped 3 bases from V and 3 bases from J, with 18 bases between. The CDR3 length is 16 residues.